The present entry profiles one T cell receptor (beta chain) with its context. The data derive from a study of blood T cell repertoires in COVID-19. The overall study: Italy, Spain and the United States were the sources of the convalescent and acute COVID-19 samples. PBMCs, B-cell-depleted T cells, or T cells provided the cDNA or gDNA that made up the material.

As processed by the authors: Amplified reference gene primers provided the basis for estimating nucleated cell counts. TCRdb keeps only in-frame clones here, not all; method: immunoSEQ multiplex PCR. That table is the source of V, J and clone size, and D and trimming were worked out from the DNA. The table records tens of thousands of clones, more than 80% of them present only once. Germline CDR1 is MGHRA and CDR2 is YSYEKL. The ends were cut back, 5 bases at V and 2 bases at J, with 14 bases in the middle. This CDR3 spans 15 amino acids. This chain connects TRBV4-1 to TRBJ2-3; a possible D gene is TRBD1 (5 bases). The TCR originated in a man aged 50 to 60 with active or convalescent COVID-19. Sequenced material: peripheral blood. DNA of the CDR3: TGCGCCAGCAGCAGTCACGGACAATTCACAGATACGCAGTATTTT. Residues: CASSSHGQFTDTQYF.